This T cell receptor beta chain was identified during a study of early T cells in non-severe SARS-CoV-2 infection. For the study at large: Sequencing was performed on bulk RNA from unsorted whole blood, leaving chains unpaired. Study findings and constraints: The matching step, a VDJdb search, favored anti-spike CD8 responses and missed private and CD4 specificities.

Trimming cost V 2 bases and J 4 bases, with 12 bases left between them. CDR1 MNHNY and CDR2 SVGAGI come from the germline V gene (reference sequence). The CDR3 loop spans 15 amino acids. There are a few counts of this clonotype. Its antigen is undetermined. Attached unique molecular identifiers marked individual cDNA molecules. Each CDR3 protein is one row after TCRdb ran MiXCR on the 5' RACE reads. The table lists approximately 52,000 distinct CDR3 sequences, around 8% of them singletons. V is TRBV6-6 and J is TRBJ2-1; possible D gene TRBD2, 5 bases. The clonotype was recovered from an adult who was a healthcare worker with PCR-confirmed SARS-CoV-2 infection or an uninfected control (not recorded which). Sequenced input: whole blood. CDR3 sequence (DNA): TGTGCCAGCAGTTACGGCGCGAGGGCTTACAATGAGCAGTTCTTC. Its protein is CASSYGARAYNEQFF.